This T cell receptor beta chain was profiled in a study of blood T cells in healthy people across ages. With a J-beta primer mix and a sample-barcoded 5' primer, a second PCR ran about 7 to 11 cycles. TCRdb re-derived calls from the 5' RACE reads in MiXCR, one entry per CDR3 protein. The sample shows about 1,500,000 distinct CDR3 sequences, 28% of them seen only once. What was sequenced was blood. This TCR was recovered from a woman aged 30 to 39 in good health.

CDR3 loop: CASGEVGGTEAFF. The CDR3 DNA sequence: TGTGCCAGTGGGGAAGTGGGGGGCACTGAAGCTTTCTTT. This chain links TRBV12-3 or TRBV12-4 with TRBJ1-1; D possibly corresponds to TRBD1 (5 bases). Trimming cost V 9 bases and J 4 bases, with 15 bases left between them. The CDR3 spans 13 residues.